The 30 T cell receptor beta chains below were found in one sample sequenced in a study of T cell repertoires in ileal Crohn's disease. The table came from immunoSEQ multiplex PCR; TCRdb's copy has only in-frame clones and leaves some out. The table has 15,000 to 20,000 clones, around 93% seen once. The sequencing sample was made of ileal tissue. The source of these receptors is an adult with Crohn's disease.

This clone was picked up one time. V gene TRBV19 combines with J gene TRBJ1-2, with no clear D. V gave up 7 bases and J gave up 5 bases, with 17 bases separating them. The CDR3 loop spans 14 amino acids. Germline V CDR1 and CDR2: LNHDA, SQIVND (reference sequence). As DNA, the CDR3 is TGTGCCAGTACCTCAAAGAGAGGAACATATGGCTACACCTTC. Protein: CASTSKRGTYGYTF.

The V call is TRBV5-4, the J call TRBJ1-2, with TRBD1 matching 8 bases. The CDR3 consists of 16 residues. Germline CDR1 and CDR2: SGHNT and YYREEE (reference sequence). V shed 0 bases and J 2 bases; nucleotides not matched to a gene: 6. Here the CDR3 reads CASSLALTGGNYGYTF. Written as DNA, the CDR3 is TGTGCCAGCAGCTTGGCCCTTACAGGGGGAAACTATGGCTACACCTTC.

In nucleotides, the CDR3 is TGTGCCAGCTCACCACAGACTAGCGGGGGCTACGAGCAGTACTTC. Translating gives CASSPQTSGGYEQYF. This sequence joins TRBV18 and TRBJ2-7, with 12 positions matching TRBD2. Looked up from germline, CDR1 is KGHSH and CDR2 is LQKENI. CDR3 length equals 15 residues. V shed 1 base and J 3 bases; nucleotides not matched to a gene: 1.

Only one count was recorded for this clone. The J gene is TRBJ2-3, the V gene TRBV18, with TRBD2 matching 8 bases. CDR1 and CDR2 from the germline V gene are KGHSH and LQKENI. Losses at the gene ends were 3 bases for V and 1 base for J; bases not matched to a gene: 3. CDR3 length: 15 amino acids. In DNA, the CDR3 is TGTGCCAGCTCACCTGTGACTAGCGGCACAGATACGCAGTATTTT. It is translated as CASSPVTSGTDTQYF.

This chain links TRBV2 with TRBJ1-1, with D possibly being TRBD1 (6 bases). CDR3 size: 15 residues. V was cut by 7 bases and J by 5 bases, with 20 bases left in between. Germline CDR1 reads SNHLY; CDR2 reads FYNNEI. CDR3 loop: CASTYGGGGGTEAFF. The CDR3 region has the DNA TGTGCCAGCACTTACGGGGGCGGGGGAGGGACTGAAGCTTTCTTT.

CDR3 coding DNA: TGTGCCAGCAGCTTGGCCACGACAGGGTTCACTGAAGCTTTCTTT. Translation: CASSLATTGFTEAFF. V is TRBV5-4 and J is TRBJ1-1; 7 nucleotides agree with TRBD1. Trimming took 0 bases from V and 4 from J; bases not matched to a gene: 6. The CDR3 runs to 15 residues. CDR1 is SGHNT and CDR2 is YYREEE in the germline V gene (reference sequence).

The V call is TRBV6-1, the J call TRBJ2-1; 8 nucleotides line up with TRBD2. V lost 2 bases to trimming and J lost 0 bases; unmatched junction nucleotides: 0. CDR1 is MNHNS, CDR2 SASEGT, per germline. The CDR3 is 15 residues long. The CDR3 nucleotides read TGTGCCAGCAGTGAACTAGCGGGCTCCTACAATGAGCAGTTCTTC. Translating gives CASSELAGSYNEQFF.

The chain recombines TRBV27 with TRBJ2-2; 10 bases are a match to TRBD2. Trimming cost V 5 bases and J 7 bases; bases outside gene matches: 13. CDR1 and CDR2 from the germline V gene are MNHEY and SMNVEV (reference sequence). There are 17 residues in the CDR3. The CDR3 loop is CASSPIGAGGPIGELFF. The CDR3 DNA reads as TGTGCCAGCAGTCCCATAGGAGCGGGGGGGCCGATCGGGGAGCTGTTTTTT.

Comments on this clone: This sample also contains other DNA sequences that code for the same CDR3. The rearrangement joins TRBV9 to TRBJ1-6; no clear D gene. Germline V lookup: CDR1 SGDLS, CDR2 YYNGEE. The length of the CDR3 is 19 residues. The germline V and J ends were trimmed by 0 bases and 2 bases, with 18 bases remaining between them. CDR3 coding DNA: TGTGCCAGCAGCGTAGCCCCACACGAGGGTGGCCCCTATAATTCACCCCTCCACTTT. It codes for CASSVAPHEGGPYNSPLHF.

The chain joins TRBV19 to TRBJ2-7; TRBD1 matches at 7 bases. Germline V lookup: CDR1 LNHDA, CDR2 SQIVND (reference sequence). Trimming removed 1 base from V and 6 bases from J; junction bases left unmatched: 0. The CDR3 runs 12 residues. The CDR3 nucleotides are TGTGCCAGTAGTATAGGACAGGGCGAGCAGTACTTC. It specifies CASSIGQGEQYF.

The J gene is TRBJ2-7, the V gene TRBV7-2, with 7 nucleotides matching TRBD1. CDR1 and CDR2 from the germline V gene are SGHTA and FQGNSA. The CDR3 has 14 residues. The V gene end was trimmed by 5 bases and the J gene end by 4 bases; junction bases not matched to a gene: 8. In DNA, the CDR3 is TGTGCCAGCAGCCCCCGACAGGGAACATACGAGCAGTACTTC. Translated, it gives CASSPRQGTYEQYF.

The V and J genes are TRBV2 and TRBJ2-5; D may be TRBD2 (5 bases). Germline assignment: CDR1 SNHLY and CDR2 FYNNEI. Between the trimmed V and J ends, which lost 7 bases and 14 bases, there was a span of 14 bases. This CDR3 comprises 10 residues. CDR3 sequence: CASIGTSYYF. CDR3 in DNA: TGTGCCAGCATAGGAACTAGTTATTACTTC.

The chain has TRBV7-8 and TRBJ1-4; 8 nucleotides match TRBD1. Germline-derived CDR1 and CDR2 are SGHVS and FQNEAQ. This CDR3 is 16 amino acids long. J gave up 6 bases and V 1 base, and 7 bases lay outside the gene matches. The CDR3 sequence: CASSLGRTGIYEKLFF. The CDR3, as DNA: TGTGCCAGCAGCTTAGGGCGGACAGGGATTTATGAAAAACTGTTTTTT.

The table lists this clone with a few counts. This sequence joins TRBV10-3 and TRBJ1-1; no definite D call. With 3 bases removed from V and 1 base from J, the gap between germline ends came to 6 bases. Germline V gives CDR1 ENHRY, CDR2 SYGVKD. The CDR3 runs to 13 residues. The CDR3 nucleotides are TGTGCCATCAGTGACGCCGGGAACACTGAAGCTTTCTTT. The encoded protein is CAISDAGNTEAFF.

The V gene is TRBV6-6, the J gene TRBJ2-7, with 8 positions matching TRBD1. The CDR3 is 15 residues long. The germline gives CDR1 MNHNY, CDR2 SVGAGI (reference sequence). Trimming removed 6 bases from V and 0 bases from J; junction bases left unmatched: 7. CDR3 in DNA: TGTGCCAGCAGCACCGGACAGGGAAGCTCCTACGAGCAGTACTTC. Translating it yields CASSTGQGSSYEQYF.

This clone was counted a single time. This rearrangement joins TRBV27 to TRBJ2-4, with TRBD1 matching 8 bases. The CDR3 extends over 14 amino acids. Germline lookup yields CDR1 MNHEY and CDR2 SMNVEV (reference sequence). The V segment lost 1 base and the J segment 4 bases; nucleotides outside the gene matches: 0. The CDR3 region has the DNA TGTGCCAGCAGTTTATACAGGGGGAAAAACATTCAGTACTTC. Translating gives CASSLYRGKNIQYF.

The V and J genes are TRBV4-1 and TRBJ2-7; D remains ambiguous. V lost 1 base to trimming and J lost 3 bases, with 13 bases between them. The germline CDR1 and CDR2 sequences are MGHRA and YSYEKL. The CDR3 covers 15 residues. CDR3: CASSQGFNRDYEQYF. The CDR3 DNA sequence: TGCGCCAGCAGCCAAGGTTTCAACAGAGACTACGAGCAGTACTTC.

The chain links TRBV9 to TRBJ2-3; TRBD1 might be the D (6 bases). The CDR3 extends over 15 amino acids. Germline V gene data show CDR1 as SGDLS and CDR2 as YYNGEE. V was shortened by 4 bases and J by 2 bases, with 14 bases between the two germline ends. The CDR3 nucleotides read TGTGCCAGCAGCCGTACAGGGCAAACCACAGATACGCAGTATTTT. It specifies CASSRTGQTTDTQYF.

This clone was detected a few times. V usage is TRBV4-3 and J usage is TRBJ1-6; 7 bases are a match to TRBD1. CDR3 length equals 15 residues. Trimming removed 4 bases from V and 1 base from J; junction bases left unmatched: 1. The germline V gene encodes CDR1 LGHNA and CDR2 YSLEER. This chain's CDR3 is CASSPGQSYNSPLHF. CDR3 DNA: TGCGCCAGCAGCCCGGGACAGTCCTATAATTCACCCCTCCACTTT.

The chain combines TRBV5-1 with TRBJ2-5, with D perhaps matching TRBD2 (6 bases). The V end lost 5 bases, the J end lost 1 base, and 12 bases lay between the germline ends. The CDR3 spans 14 residues. Germline V gives CDR1 SGHRS, CDR2 YFSETQ. The CDR3 is CASRGLRGQETQYF. The CDR3 DNA follows: TGCGCCAGCAGGGGGCTGCGGGGCCAAGAGACCCAGTACTTC. Drawing the rest from reference TRBV5-1 and TRBJ2-5, the complete variable domain is KAGVTQTPRYLIKTRGQQVTLSCSPISGHRSVSWYQQTPGQGLQFLFEYFSETQRNKGNFPGRFSGRQFSNSRSEMNVSTLELGDSALYLCASRGLRGQETQYFGPGTRLLVL.

The chain has TRBV5-1 and TRBJ2-3; no reliable D call. V shed 0 bases and J shed 2 bases, with 10 bases lying between them. CDR1 is SGHRS, CDR2 YFSETQ, per germline. The CDR3 covers 15 residues. The CDR3 nucleotides read TGCGCCAGCAGCTTGGACGGGTACTTCACAGATACGCAGTATTTT. Translation gives CASSLDGYFTDTQYF.

The V call is TRBV4-1, the J call TRBJ1-6, with 9 bases lining up with TRBD1. Germline V gene sequence: CDR1 MGHRA, CDR2 YSYEKL. J lost 8 bases, V lost 4 bases, and 9 bases had no gene match. The CDR3 contains 16 residues. CDR3 nucleotide sequence: TGCGCCAGCAGCCGAGGCGGGACAGGGTTTGATTCACCCCTCCACTTT. This gives the protein CASSRGGTGFDSPLHF.

The V call is TRBV7-2, the J call TRBJ1-4, with a weak D call TRBD1 (6 bases). The germline V and J ends were trimmed by 5 bases and 5 bases, with 15 bases remaining between them. The germline CDR1 and CDR2 sequences are SGHTA and FQGNSA. This CDR3 is 15 amino acids long. CDR3 DNA: TGTGCCAGCAGCATGGACAGTGTTAGGAATGAAAAACTGTTTTTT. Protein sequence: CASSMDSVRNEKLFF.

The CDR3 protein is CASSLGTGVGRSYNEQFF. Written as DNA, the CDR3 is TGCGCCAGCAGCCTCGGTACAGGGGTCGGAAGGTCCTACAATGAGCAGTTCTTC. The V call is TRBV4-3, the J call TRBJ2-1; TRBD1 matches 7 bases. With 4 bases clipped from V and 1 base from J, the junction kept 13 bases outside the gene matches. The CDR3 runs to 18 residues. Looked up from germline, CDR1 is LGHNA and CDR2 is YSLEER.

The CDR3 sequence is CASRRSANTGELFF. In nucleotides, the CDR3 is TGTGCCAGTAGGAGAAGTGCGAACACCGGGGAGCTGTTTTTT. The chain has TRBV19 and TRBJ2-2; D remains ambiguous. Germline loops: CDR1 LNHDA, CDR2 SQIVND (reference sequence). V lost 6 bases to trimming and J lost 0 bases, with 8 bases between them. The CDR3 extends over 14 amino acids.

The chain carries TRBV5-4 and TRBJ2-6; D remains unclear. V was shortened by 2 bases and J by 0 bases, with 6 bases between the two germline ends. CDR1 is SGHNT and CDR2 is YYREEE in the germline V gene (reference sequence). This CDR3 contains 15 residues. The CDR3 DNA reads TGTGCCAGCAGCTTACGCGACTCTGGGGCCAACGTCCTGACTTTC. It yields the protein CASSLRDSGANVLTF.

This chain connects TRBV7-9 to TRBJ1-2; 12 bases are a match to TRBD1. Trimming at V came to 1 base and at J to 6 bases, leaving 9 bases not matched to a gene. CDR1 and CDR2 from the germline V gene are SEHNR and FQNEAQ (reference sequence). There are 17 residues in the CDR3. The CDR3 spells CASSLDGTGGIRHGYTF. CDR3 coding DNA: TGTGCCAGCAGCTTAGACGGGACAGGGGGCATTCGTCATGGCTACACCTTC.

The genes are TRBV19 and TRBJ2-3; 10 nucleotides match TRBD2. CDR3 length equals 18 residues. Germline V gene sequence: CDR1 LNHDA, CDR2 SQIVND (reference sequence). The junction had 14 bases not matched to a gene; V was cut back by 4 bases and J by 4 bases. CDR3 residues: CASSTSRDSGGFADTQYF. CDR3 coding DNA: TGTGCCAGTAGTACCTCCCGGGATAGCGGGGGGTTCGCAGATACGCAGTATTTT.

This rearrangement joins TRBV7-2 to TRBJ2-5; TRBD2 matches 15 bases. With V trimmed by 4 bases and J by 0 bases, 6 bases remained unmatched. The V gene's germline CDR1 is SGHTA and CDR2 FQGNSA. The CDR3 runs to 18 residues. DNA for the CDR3: TGTGCCAGCAGCTACGGAGGACTAGCGGGGGGGTACCAAGAGACCCAGTACTTC. This translates into CASSYGGLAGGYQETQYF.

The genes are TRBV19 and TRBJ1-5; TRBD1 aligns across 7 bases. V trimming: 6 bases; J trimming: 5 bases; junction bases outside the gene matches: 13. The CDR3 is 16 residues long. Germline V gene sequence: CDR1 LNHDA, CDR2 SQIVND (reference sequence). CDR3: CASRESGTVIYQPQHF. The CDR3 coding sequence is TGTGCCAGTAGAGAATCCGGGACAGTAATCTATCAGCCCCAGCATTTT.